Each of the 22 T cell receptor beta chains below was sequenced from the same sample in a study of T cells in Graves' hyperthyroidism and ophthalmopathy. Amplification targeted TCR beta CDR3 regions from RNA transcripts. TCR CDR3 regions were first amplified by RT-PCR with HTBI primers. TCRdb re-analysed the multiplex PCR reads in MiXCR, keeping a single row per CDR3 protein. This table has about 640,000 distinct CDR3 sequences, under 25% appearing once. Specimen: blood. These receptors all come from a man younger than 40 with Graves' ophthalmopathy.

This clonotype was seen ten or more times. The chain couples TRBV30 to TRBJ2-1; possible D gene TRBD2, 5 bases. Trimming took 5 bases from V and 6 from J, leaving 14 bases between them. CDR3 length equals 13 residues. CDR1 and CDR2 from the germline V gene are GTSNPN and SVGIG (reference sequence). The CDR3 protein is CAWAPSGGNEQFF. The CDR3 DNA reads TGTGCCTGGGCCCCGTCAGGAGGCAATGAGCAGTTCTTC.

Only a few counts were recorded for this clonotype. This CDR3 is CASSLRFDRFSDTQYF. CDR3 coding DNA: TGTGCCAGCAGCTTGAGGTTTGACAGATTTTCGGATACGCAGTATTTT. This chain links TRBV5-8 with TRBJ2-3; D is possibly TRBD1 (5 bases). With 1 base removed from V and 6 bases from J, the gap between germline ends came to 18 bases. This CDR3 is built from 16 residues. From germline, CDR1 is SGHTS and CDR2 YDEGEE.

The rearrangement links TRBV29-1 to TRBJ2-1; 11 bases align to TRBD2. Germline-derived CDR1 and CDR2 are SQVTM and ANQGSEA. V was clipped by 3 bases and J by 7 bases; unmatched bases: 29. The CDR3 totals 22 residues. The CDR3 sequence is CSVEAVSLRGLAAPEGRNEQFF. The DNA of the CDR3 is TGCAGCGTTGAGGCAGTCAGCCTAAGGGGACTAGCGGCCCCCGAGGGTCGTAATGAGCAGTTCTTC.

This clonotype was found a few times. The chain has TRBV20-1 and TRBJ2-3; TRBD2 agrees at 7 bases. This CDR3 comprises 16 residues. Trimming took 2 bases from V and 4 from J; bases not matched to a gene: 12. Germline values: CDR1 DFQATT, CDR2 SNEGSKA (reference sequence). CDR3 DNA: TGCAGTGCTAGATCCACCCCAGCGGGAAGGGCAGATACGCAGTATTTT. Amino acids: CSARSTPAGRADTQYF.

The table lists this clonotype with a few counts. This rearrangement joins TRBV20-1 to TRBJ1-3, with D possibly being TRBD1 (6 bases). With 4 bases removed from V and 2 bases from J, the gap between germline ends came to 9 bases. The CDR3 length is 13 residues. Germline V gene data show CDR1 as DFQATT and CDR2 as SNEGSKA (reference sequence). The CDR3 protein is CSATTGPGNTIYF. The CDR3 nucleotides read TGCAGTGCTACCACAGGGCCTGGAAACACCATATATTTT.

As regards this clonotype: A much larger clone lies one base from this, so it may be a read error. The chain combines TRBV30 with TRBJ1-2, with D maybe TRBD1 (5 bases). This CDR3 spans 13 amino acids. Trimming stripped 4 bases from V and 6 bases from J, with 15 bases between. The germline gives CDR1 GTSNPN, CDR2 SVGIG (reference sequence). The CDR3 nucleotides are TGTGCCTGGACACGGGGGACCTTGGATGGCTACACCTTC. The encoded protein is CAWTRGTLDGYTF.

This rearrangement joins TRBV12-3 or TRBV12-4 to TRBJ2-7; 7 nucleotides match TRBD1. This CDR3 is built from 13 residues. V lost 7 bases and J lost 2; bases outside the gene matches: 5. CDR3 sequence (DNA): TGTGCCAGCAATCGACAGGGAACCTACGAGCAGTACTTC. It encodes CASNRQGTYEQYF.

There are many counts of this clonotype. CDR3 in DNA: TGTGCCAGCAGTGAACCGACTAGCGGACCCACAGATACGCAGTATTTT. As protein: CASSEPTSGPTDTQYF. The gene calls are TRBV2 and TRBJ2-3; TRBD2 agrees at 9 bases. Germline V CDR1 and CDR2: SNHLY, FYNNEI. The CDR3 is 16 amino acids. The V gene end was trimmed by 2 bases and the J gene end by 2 bases; junction bases not matched to a gene: 5.

The V call is TRBV6-1, the J call TRBJ1-3; perhaps TRBD1 as D (5 bases). V was cut by 1 base and J by 0 bases, with 10 bases left in between. The CDR3 is 16 amino acids. Germline V gene sequence: CDR1 MNHNS, CDR2 SASEGT. The CDR3 DNA is TGTGCCAGCAGTGAAGGGCCAGGGCCCTCTGGAAACACCATATATTTT. It yields the protein CASSEGPGPSGNTIYF.

This chain joins TRBV3-1 and TRBJ2-7; the D gene could be TRBD1 or TRBD2 (5 bases each). V lost 4 bases, J lost 0 bases, and 13 bases lay in between. This CDR3 spans 15 amino acids. CDR1 is LGHDT and CDR2 is YNNKEL in the germline V gene (reference sequence). CDR3 nucleotides: TGTGCCAGCAGCCCTCTGGGGGTTAACTCCTACGAGCAGTACTTC. Translated: CASSPLGVNSYEQYF.

This clonotype showed up just once. The V gene is TRBV20-1, the J gene TRBJ2-3; 13 bases align to TRBD2. Germline CDR1 and CDR2: DFQATT and SNEGSKA (reference sequence). The CDR3 consists of 17 residues. With V trimmed by 1 base and J by 0 bases, 4 bases remained unmatched. CDR3: CSARAGTSGTSTDTQYF. DNA for the CDR3: TGCAGTGCTAGAGCTGGGACTAGCGGGACTAGCACAGATACGCAGTATTTT.

This clonotype came up many times. The chain links TRBV18 to TRBJ2-2; D remains ambiguous. Trimming pared 0 bases from V and 1 base from J, leaving 0 bases between. The CDR3 is made up of 13 amino acids. Germline CDR1 reads KGHSH; CDR2 reads LQKENI. CDR3 loop: CASSPPNTGELFF. The DNA for the CDR3 is TGTGCCAGCTCACCACCGAACACCGGGGAGCTGTTTTTT. Full variable domain (missing parts from reference TRBV18 and TRBJ2-2): NAGVMQNPRHLVRRRGQEARLRCSPMKGHSHVYWYRQLPEEGLKFMVYLQKENIIDESGMPKERFSAEFPKEGPSILRIQQVVRGDSAAYFCASSPPNTGELFFGEGSRLTVL.

Ten or more counts support this clonotype. The chain carries TRBV28 and TRBJ2-7, with D maybe TRBD2 (5 bases). V dropped 8 bases and J dropped 6 bases, with 20 bases sitting between them. Germline CDR1 is MDHEN and CDR2 is SYDVKM. CDR3 length equals 14 residues. The CDR3 protein is CASQRTGSGSEQYF. DNA of the CDR3: TGTGCCAGCCAACGAACGGGGTCCGGGTCCGAGCAGTACTTC.

This clonotype was seen repeatedly, ten times or more. As DNA, the CDR3 is TGTGCCAGCTCATCTGCTTTGAACACTGAAGCTTTCTTT. This gives the protein CASSSALNTEAFF. V gene TRBV18 combines with J gene TRBJ1-1; D unresolved. This CDR3 contains 13 residues. V lost 5 bases to trimming and J lost 0 bases, with 7 bases between them. Per the germline V gene, CDR1 is KGHSH and CDR2 is LQKENI.

V and J are TRBV19 and TRBJ2-3; 8 positions agree with TRBD2. V gave up 6 bases and J gave up 1 base; unmatched junction bases: 6. CDR1 is LNHDA, CDR2 SQIVND, per germline (reference sequence). This CDR3 spans 15 amino acids. CDR3 loop: CASSRSGGGTDTQYF. The CDR3 DNA reads as TGTGCCAGTAGCAGGTCGGGAGGGGGCACAGATACGCAGTATTTT.

This clonotype was picked up many times. The chain uses TRBV27 and TRBJ1-1, with D perhaps matching TRBD1 (6 bases). V lost 2 bases, J lost 4 bases, and 8 bases lay in between. CDR1 and CDR2 from the germline V gene are MNHEY and SMNVEV (reference sequence). This CDR3 spans 13 amino acids. The CDR3 bases are TGTGCCAGCAGTTTAACAGGGATCACTGAAGCTTTCTTT. This codes for CASSLTGITEAFF.

This clonotype occurred many times. This chain connects TRBV27 to TRBJ2-5; D unclear. The length of the CDR3 is 13 residues. The V end was cut by 1 base, the J end by 5 bases, with 8 bases between. Germline V gives CDR1 MNHEY, CDR2 SMNVEV (reference sequence). CDR3 sequence: CASSLWPGETQYF. The CDR3 nucleotides read TGTGCCAGCAGTTTATGGCCTGGGGAGACCCAGTACTTC.

The chain has TRBV5-1 and TRBJ2-7, with D perhaps TRBD1 or TRBD2 (6 bases each). There are 15 residues in the CDR3. Looked up from germline, CDR1 is SGHRS and CDR2 is YFSETQ. V dropped 0 bases and J dropped 3 bases, with 13 bases sitting between them. The CDR3 bases are TGCGCCAGCAGCTTGGCCGCGGGACAAAACTACGAGCAGTACTTC. It yields the protein CASSLAAGQNYEQYF. Variable domain in full (rest from reference TRBV5-1 and TRBJ2-7): KAGVTQTPRYLIKTRGQQVTLSCSPISGHRSVSWYQQTPGQGLQFLFEYFSETQRNKGNFPGRFSGRQFSNSRSEMNVSTLELGDSALYLCASSLAAGQNYEQYFGPGTRLTVT.

The chain joins TRBV4-1 to TRBJ2-5, with D hard to call. In germline, CDR1 is MGHRA, CDR2 YSYEKL. The V end lost 2 bases, the J end lost 3 bases, and 13 bases lay between the germline ends. This CDR3 is 15 amino acids long. The CDR3 reads CASSQPYRSEETQYF. In nucleotides, the CDR3 is TGCGCCAGCAGCCAACCCTACAGATCCGAAGAGACCCAGTACTTC.

This clonotype turned up a few times. V usage is TRBV6-1 and J usage is TRBJ2-1, with TRBD1 matching 8 bases. The CDR3 spans 14 residues. J lost 0 bases, V lost 8 bases, and 3 bases had no gene match. Germline-derived CDR1 and CDR2 are MNHNS and SASEGT. CDR3 nucleotides: TGTGCCAGCTGGACAGGGAGCTCCTACAATGAGCAGTTCTTC. This codes for CASWTGSSYNEQFF.

This clonotype was detected only a few times. The rearrangement uses TRBV6-5 and TRBJ2-7; D remains unclear. V lost 0 bases, J lost 3 bases, and 15 bases lay in between. Germline V CDR1 and CDR2: MNHEY, SVGAGI. The CDR3 runs 16 residues. The chain's CDR3 is CASSYSQWAPDYEQYF. The CDR3 DNA reads as TGTGCCAGCAGTTACTCGCAATGGGCGCCAGACTACGAGCAGTACTTC.

This clonotype was observed many times. The CDR3 coding sequence is TGTGCCAGCAGCTCCCGGGGCTCACACGAGCAGTACTTC. Its protein is CASSSRGSHEQYF. The rearrangement joins TRBV11-1 to TRBJ2-7; D may correspond to TRBD1 or TRBD2 (5 bases each). Germline V gene sequence: CDR1 SGHAT, CDR2 FQDESV (reference sequence). Deletions cut 4 bases from V and 5 bases from J, with 12 bases between. The CDR3 is made up of 13 amino acids.